This T cell receptor beta chain comes out of a study of T-cell memory formation after mild COVID-19. For the study at large: Across donors, TCR clusters were largely donor specific.

Libraries for TCRalpha and TCRbeta carried sample barcodes and unique molecular identifiers via 5'RACE. TCRdb called the 5' RACE reads again in MiXCR, with one record for every CDR3 protein. The table includes some 130,000 distinct CDR3 sequences, 25% detected once. On this clonotype: What it binds is not known.

Broader study findings: The finding that pre-infection memory included some responding clones suggested that cross-reactive memory joined.

Germline V CDR1 and CDR2: MGHRA, YSYEKL. The ends lost 3 bases at V and 0 bases at J; junction bases unmatched: 7. This CDR3 is 17 amino acids long. The TCR originated in an adult woman who had mild COVID-19 (a few samples of this study predate the infection). Cell type and time point are not known. The chain is built from TRBV4-1 and TRBJ1-4; 7 bases are a match to TRBD1. The sample comprised PBMCs or a T cell subset sorted from them (not recorded which). The CDR3 region is CASSHGQVLTTNEKLFF. The CDR3, as DNA: TGCGCCAGCAGCCATGGACAGGTCCTTACAACTAATGAAAAACTGTTTTTT.